The 29 T cell receptor beta chains below were found in one sample sequenced in a study of vaccination and CD4 T cells after COVID-19. Cultured CD4+ T-cell DNA underwent Oncomine TCR Beta short-read sequencing. TCRdb re-derived calls from the PCR reads in MiXCR, one entry per CDR3 protein. The data hold about 20,000 distinct CDR3 sequences, with about half observed a single time. Their antigens are not known. Treatment indicated: roughly 11-day PBMC culture with coronavirus spike peptide pools or control peptides (ViraFEST assay). Sequenced here: CD4+ T cells from blood, cultured in vitro, sampled after SARS-CoV-2 vaccination. The receptors stem from a human donor who had recovered from COVID-19.

This chain links TRBV19 with TRBJ1-5, with a tentative D call TRBD1 (6 bases). The CDR3 runs to 14 residues. Trimming pared 6 bases from V and 6 bases from J, leaving 15 bases between. CDR1 is LNHDA and CDR2 is SQIVND in the germline V gene (reference sequence). The CDR3 region is CASRRLDSRQPQHF. The CDR3 bases are TGTGCCAGTAGGAGGTTGGACAGTCGTCAGCCCCAGCATTTT.

This clonotype has more than one count but fewer than ten. This chain joins TRBV6-2 or TRBV6-3 and TRBJ2-7; D is unresolved. There are 13 residues in the CDR3. V dropped 4 bases and J dropped 2 bases, with 9 bases sitting between them. Germline values: CDR1 MNHEY, CDR2 SVGEGT. The CDR3 DNA reads as TGTGCCAGCAGTTTTACCCAGGCCTACGAGCAGTACTTC. Encoded protein: CASSFTQAYEQYF.

The rearrangement joins TRBV7-3 to TRBJ2-5; no reliable D call. Trimming left V 3 bases short and J 4 bases short, with 9 bases between. Germline V lookup: CDR1 SGHTA, CDR2 FQGTGA. CDR3 length: 13 residues. The CDR3: CASSFDPGETQYF. The CDR3, as DNA: TGTGCCAGCAGCTTCGATCCGGGAGAGACCCAGTACTTC.

The chain recombines TRBV30 with TRBJ1-2, with D perhaps TRBD1 (5 bases). CDR1 and CDR2 (germline): GTSNPN, SVGIG (reference sequence). Trimming stripped 3 bases from V and 2 bases from J, with 10 bases between. The CDR3 is made up of 13 amino acids. DNA of the CDR3: TGTGCCTGGAGGATGGGGCAGAACTATGGCTACACCTTC. The encoded protein is CAWRMGQNYGYTF.

This clonotype was seen a few times. The chain combines TRBV19 with TRBJ1-5, with TRBD1 identical over 9 bases. The germline CDR1 and CDR2 sequences are LNHDA and SQIVND (reference sequence). CDR3 length: 14 amino acids. With 5 bases clipped from V and 9 bases from J, the junction kept 8 bases outside the gene matches. For the CDR3, the DNA is TGTGCCAGTAGTGCGGGACAGGGCTCGGGGCCCCAGCATTTT. Its translation: CASSAGQGSGPQHF.

The V call is TRBV24-1, the J call TRBJ2-2, with D unclear. Between the trimmed V and J ends, which lost 5 bases and 4 bases, there was a span of 7 bases. There are 13 residues in the CDR3. Germline lookup yields CDR1 KGHDR and CDR2 SFDVKD. The CDR3 DNA sequence: TGTGCCACCAGTGCGGGTATCACCGGGGAGCTGTTTTTT. This sequence encodes CATSAGITGELFF.

The rearrangement links TRBV7-3 to TRBJ2-3; D is ambiguous. The germline V and J ends were trimmed by 9 bases and 6 bases, with 13 bases remaining between them. The CDR3 is 12 residues long. The V gene's germline CDR1 is SGHTA and CDR2 FQGTGA. The CDR3 DNA is TGTGCCAGTGCGAATGAATTTGATACGCAGTATTTT. Protein product: CASANEFDTQYF.

The V and J genes are TRBV15 and TRBJ2-3, with D tentatively TRBD1 or TRBD2 (5 bases each). The CDR3 runs 18 residues. The V gene lost 0 bases and the J gene lost 3 bases, with 19 bases spanning the gap. Looked up from germline, CDR1 is LNHNV and CDR2 is YYDKDF (reference sequence). The CDR3 DNA reads TGTGCCACCAGCAGAGATCTTTGGGACCCTCCGTTAACAGATACGCAGTATTTT. Its translation: CATSRDLWDPPLTDTQYF. Filled out from reference TRBV15 and TRBJ2-3, the complete variable domain reads DAMVIQNPRYQVTQFGKPVTLSCSQTLNHNVMYWYQQKSSQAPKLLFHYYDKDFNNEADTPDNFQSRRPNTSFCFLDIRSPGLGDTAMYLCATSRDLWDPPLTDTQYFGPGTRLTVL.

This clonotype has a handful of counts. The chain uses TRBV6-1 and TRBJ1-1; D is ambiguous. The CDR3 consists of 14 residues. Per the germline V gene, CDR1 is MNHNS and CDR2 is SASEGT. V was shortened by 8 bases and J by 0 bases, with 13 bases between the two germline ends. CDR3 DNA sequence: TGTGCCAGCTCGAAAGGCGCCCTGAACACTGAAGCTTTCTTT. Protein sequence: CASSKGALNTEAFF.

The CDR3 DNA follows: TGTGCCATCAGTGAAGCCTCGACGGACCCCAATCAGCCCCAGCATTTT. Its protein is CAISEASTDPNQPQHF. The V call is TRBV10-3, the J call TRBJ1-5; the D is unclear. Germline V gives CDR1 ENHRY, CDR2 SYGVKD. Between the trimmed V and J ends, which lost 3 bases and 3 bases, there was a span of 15 bases. This CDR3 region has 16 residues.

This clonotype has just a few counts. V and J are TRBV15 and TRBJ1-5; D call uncertain. The CDR3 is 14 residues long. Trimming took off 3 bases at V and 6 bases at J, with 12 bases between the two ends. In germline, CDR1 is LNHNV, CDR2 YYDKDF (reference sequence). Here the CDR3 reads CATSSLYGVQPQHF. In DNA form, the CDR3 reads TGTGCCACCAGCAGCCTATATGGGGTTCAGCCCCAGCATTTT.

This chain uses TRBV24-1 with TRBJ2-4; 7 bases map to TRBD1. The CDR3 loop spans 12 amino acids. Germline CDR1 is KGHDR and CDR2 is SFDVKD. V gave up 4 bases and J gave up 10 bases; unmatched junction bases: 3. The CDR3 protein is CATSESDRIQYF. Here the CDR3 DNA reads TGTGCCACCAGTGAATCGGACAGGATTCAGTACTTC.

The chain has TRBV6-2 or TRBV6-3 and TRBJ2-2; D may correspond to TRBD1 or TRBD2 (5 bases each). V was clipped by 6 bases and J by 0 bases, with 11 bases between them. The germline gives CDR1 MNHEY, CDR2 SVGEGT. The CDR3 is 15 residues long. CDR3 in DNA: TGTGCCAGCAGGCCCGGGACGGCGAACACCGGGGAGCTGTTTTTT. This gives the protein CASRPGTANTGELFF.

The J gene is TRBJ1-6, the V gene TRBV19, with no clear D. From germline, CDR1 is LNHDA and CDR2 SQIVND (reference sequence). V was trimmed by 5 bases and J by 0 bases, leaving 8 bases between them. The CDR3 consists of 15 residues. CDR3 sequence: CASSLGSSYNSPLHF. The CDR3, as DNA: TGTGCCAGTAGTTTGGGAAGCTCCTATAATTCACCCCTCCACTTT.

The sample holds a few counts of this clonotype. The rearrangement joins TRBV6-2 or TRBV6-3 to TRBJ1-1; weak D call: TRBD1 (6 bases). This CDR3 spans 14 amino acids. V lost 4 bases and J 1 base, leaving 10 bases between the germline ends. Looked up from germline, CDR1 is MNHEY and CDR2 is SVGEGT. CDR3: CASSFRGQNTEAFF. CDR3 DNA sequence: TGTGCCAGCAGTTTTAGGGGACAGAACACTGAAGCTTTCTTT.

The chain joins TRBV28 to TRBJ1-5; TRBD1 matches 8 bases. Germline V CDR1 and CDR2: MDHEN, SYDVKM. With V trimmed by 6 bases and J by 7 bases, 8 bases remained unmatched. The CDR3 loop spans 14 amino acids. CDR3 sequence (DNA): TGTGCCAGCAGACTGTCAGGGGGCAGGCAGCCCCAGCATTTT. Its translation: CASRLSGGRQPQHF.

This clonotype has a single count. J is TRBJ2-6 and V is TRBV18, with D perhaps TRBD2 (6 bases). Looked up from germline, CDR1 is KGHSH and CDR2 is LQKENI. Trimming shortened V by 9 bases and J by 2 bases, and 11 bases separated the two germline ends. The CDR3 sequence is 14 residues long. The CDR3 region has the DNA TGTGCCAGTAGAACGGGGGCTGGGGCCAACGTCCTGACTTTC. Translating it yields CASRTGAGANVLTF. The variable domain in full, completed from reference TRBV18 and TRBJ2-6, reads NAGVMQNPRHLVRRRGQEARLRCSPMKGHSHVYWYRQLPEEGLKFMVYLQKENIIDESGMPKERFSAEFPKEGPSILRIQQVVRGDSAAYFCASRTGAGANVLTFGAGSRLTVL.

V gene TRBV19 combines with J gene TRBJ2-3, with unresolved D. Germline lookup yields CDR1 LNHDA and CDR2 SQIVND (reference sequence). The CDR3 runs to 14 residues. The germline V and J ends were trimmed by 3 bases and 2 bases, with 9 bases remaining between them. CDR3 in DNA: TGTGCCAGTAGTATCTGGGCACCCACAGATACGCAGTATTTT. It encodes CASSIWAPTDTQYF.

The chain joins TRBV5-1 to TRBJ1-2; 11 bases fit TRBD1. Looked up from germline, CDR1 is SGHRS and CDR2 is YFSETQ. V dropped 4 bases and J dropped 8; count of bases not matched to a gene: 4. The CDR3 sequence is 13 residues long. The CDR3 sequence is CASSTGQGEGYTF. CDR3 nucleotides: TGCGCCAGCAGCACGGGACAGGGGGAGGGCTACACCTTC. The full variable domain, with the rest looked up from reference TRBV5-1 and TRBJ1-2, is KAGVTQTPRYLIKTRGQQVTLSCSPISGHRSVSWYQQTPGQGLQFLFEYFSETQRNKGNFPGRFSGRQFSNSRSEMNVSTLELGDSALYLCASSTGQGEGYTFGSGTRLTVV.

The rearrangement joins TRBV28 to TRBJ1-1, with D uncertain. V was shortened by 8 bases and J by 0 bases, with 4 bases between the two germline ends. CDR3 size: 11 residues. Germline values: CDR1 MDHEN, CDR2 SYDVKM. The CDR3, as DNA: TGTGCCAGCCGACTGAACACTGAAGCTTTCTTT. It translates to CASRLNTEAFF.

The gene calls are TRBV20-1 and TRBJ1-6; 10 bases are a match to TRBD1. CDR1 is DFQATT, CDR2 SNEGSKA, per germline (reference sequence). V was pared by 3 bases and J by 7 bases, with 3 bases of the junction left unmatched. This CDR3 spans 14 amino acids. For the CDR3, the DNA is TGCAGTGCTAGGGGACAGGGGTCGAATTCACCCCTCCACTTT. Its protein is CSARGQGSNSPLHF.

V gene TRBV6-2 or TRBV6-3 combines with J gene TRBJ2-3; 8 bases are shared with TRBD2. The CDR3 runs 16 residues. Trimming took 5 bases from V and 2 from J; bases not matched to a gene: 9. CDR1 is MNHEY and CDR2 is SVGEGT in the germline V gene. The CDR3, as DNA: TGTGCCAGCAGTCCTATTACTAGCGGATACACAGATACGCAGTATTTT. It yields the protein CASSPITSGYTDTQYF.

This CDR3 is CAVGASAEPYGYTF. CDR3 in DNA: TGTGCCGTCGGTGCCAGCGCAGAGCCGTATGGCTACACCTTC. J is TRBJ1-2 and V is TRBV28; D remains ambiguous. The CDR3 covers 14 residues. Per the germline V gene, CDR1 is MDHEN and CDR2 is SYDVKM. Trimming shortened V by 11 bases and J by 5 bases, and 21 bases separated the two germline ends.

The chain couples TRBV20-1 to TRBJ2-3, with D perhaps TRBD2 (6 bases). Trimming shortened V by 6 bases and J by 2 bases, and 12 bases separated the two germline ends. The CDR3 contains 13 residues. Germline CDR1 reads DFQATT; CDR2 reads SNEGSKA (reference sequence). CDR3 sequence reads: CSAHRTNTDTQYF. The CDR3 DNA is TGCAGTGCACACCGGACTAACACAGATACGCAGTATTTT.

The V call is TRBV7-9, the J call TRBJ2-7; D is uncertain. Germline V gene sequence: CDR1 SEHNR, CDR2 FQNEAQ (reference sequence). The CDR3 extends over 14 amino acids. The germline V and J ends were trimmed by 5 bases and 0 bases, with 11 bases remaining between them. This CDR3 is CASSAFGGSYEQYF. CDR3 sequence (DNA): TGTGCCAGCAGCGCCTTTGGTGGCTCCTACGAGCAGTACTTC.

This chain uses TRBV28 with TRBJ2-3, with a tentative D call TRBD2 (7 bases). The CDR3 extends over 15 amino acids. Germline CDR1 reads MDHEN; CDR2 reads SYDVKM. Deletions cut 6 bases from V and 3 bases from J, with 16 bases between. CDR3 sequence: CASSRQGRGTDTQYF. CDR3 nucleotide sequence: TGTGCCAGCAGCCGGCAGGGGAGGGGGACAGATACGCAGTATTTT.

The V gene is TRBV28, the J gene TRBJ2-5; weak D call: TRBD1 (6 bases). V lost 5 bases to trimming and J lost 2 bases, with 15 bases between them. Per germline, CDR1 MDHEN and CDR2 SYDVKM. The CDR3 length is 15 residues. The CDR3 nucleotides read TGTGCCAGCAGTGAACAGTGGGGGCCGCAAGAGACCCAGTACTTC. Amino acid sequence: CASSEQWGPQETQYF.

This clonotype was observed a handful of times. The chain joins TRBV7-9 to TRBJ2-3; tentative D call: TRBD1 (6 bases). V lost 3 bases to trimming and J lost 4 bases, with 11 bases between them. The CDR3 runs 14 residues. Germline-derived CDR1 and CDR2 are SEHNR and FQNEAQ (reference sequence). CDR3 coding DNA: TGTGCCAGCAGCTTCTTTTCAGGGGCAGATACGCAGTATTTT. Its protein product is CASSFFSGADTQYF.

By proportion, this clonotype is medium-sized. The chain has TRBV6-5 and TRBJ2-3; D is unresolved. Germline loops: CDR1 MNHEY, CDR2 SVGAGI. V was trimmed by 2 bases and J by 0 bases, leaving 6 bases between them. The CDR3 loop spans 14 amino acids. The CDR3 DNA reads as TGTGCCAGCAGTTACGGCAGAAGCACAGATACGCAGTATTTT. Translating it yields CASSYGRSTDTQYF.